This T cell receptor beta chain appears in the sequencing data of a study of cytomegalovirus exposure and HLA in healthy donors. Vbeta (60) and Jbeta (13) primers were used in the PCR. In the source study's methods: A later analysis counted approximately 80 million unique TCR beta chains, around 12 million shared. Only in-frame clones appear in the TCRdb table, and some are missing; sequencing was by immunoSEQ multiplex PCR. Clone size and V and J calls were adopted from that table, with D and trimming inferred from the DNA. This table has approximately 89,000 clones, approximately 81% appearing once. The CDR3 is 15 residues long. Looked up from germline, CDR1 is SNHLY and CDR2 is FYNNEI. V lost 5 bases, J lost 2 bases, and 14 bases lay in between. Overall study findings and caveats: Across HLA loci, a later analysis found differing TCR association rates, with DRB1 most and HLA-C fewest.

Note on this clone: The antigen is unknown.

The material sequenced was PBMCs. The J gene is TRBJ2-3, the V gene TRBV2, with D possibly matching TRBD2 (6 bases). This clonotype was sampled from a man aged 40-55 years in good health and CMV-seropositive. The CDR3 sequence: CASSPSGLNTDTQYF. The CDR3 bases are TGTGCCAGCAGTCCGTCGGGACTCAACACAGATACGCAGTATTTT.